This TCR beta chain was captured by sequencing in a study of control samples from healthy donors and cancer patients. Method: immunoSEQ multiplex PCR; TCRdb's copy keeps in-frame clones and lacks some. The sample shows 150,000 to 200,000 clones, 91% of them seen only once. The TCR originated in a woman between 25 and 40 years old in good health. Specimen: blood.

This CDR3 is CASSQGGYSNQPQHF. DNA for the CDR3: TGTGCCAGCAGCCAAGGGGGGTATAGCAATCAGCCCCAGCATTTT. This chain joins TRBV3-1 (or the pseudogene TRBV3-2) and TRBJ1-5; weak D call: TRBD1 (5 bases). Germline CDR1 and CDR2: LGHDT and YNNKEL (reference sequence). The ends were cut back, 1 base at V and 0 bases at J, with 7 bases in the middle. The CDR3 is 15 amino acids.